Below are 32 T cell receptor beta chains sequenced from a single sample in a study of beta chain features in type 1 diabetes. Reverse transcribing all isolated RNA meant expressed TCRB transcripts were sequenced. The protocol was immunoSEQ multiplex PCR, while the TCRdb copy is restricted to in-frame clones and leaves out a portion. The sample shows some 190,000 clones, 6.5% to 9.5% of them seen only once. Their antigen targets remain unknown. Whole-study results and caveats: All four CD4+ subsets from Type 1 diabetes patients carried moderately but significantly shorter TCRB CDR3s.

Sequencing used central memory CD4+ T cells from blood. These receptors were obtained from a woman in her thirties or forties with type 1 diabetes.

The J gene is TRBJ2-5, the V gene TRBV5-1; D is unclear. This CDR3 has 13 amino acids. V dropped 1 base and J dropped 2 bases, with 6 bases sitting between them. In germline, CDR1 is SGHRS, CDR2 YFSETQ. The CDR3 loop reads CASSLTVQETQYF. In nucleotides, the CDR3 is TGCGCCAGCAGCTTGACAGTTCAAGAGACCCAGTACTTC.

This clone has just a few counts. The chain uses TRBV7-3 and TRBJ2-1; 8 nucleotides agree with TRBD2. Germline V gene sequence: CDR1 SGHTA, CDR2 FQGTGA. The CDR3 covers 14 residues. V shed 3 bases, J shed 8 bases, and the junction held 6 bases outside the gene matches. Written as DNA, the CDR3 is TGTGCCAGCAGCTTCGGACTAGCTACGGATGAGCAGTTCTTC. Its protein product is CASSFGLATDEQFF.

This clone has more than one count but fewer than ten. V gene TRBV4-1 combines with J gene TRBJ1-4, with a tentative D call TRBD1 (6 bases). The CDR3 runs to 15 residues. In germline, CDR1 is MGHRA, CDR2 YSYEKL. Trimming pared 4 bases from V and 8 bases from J, leaving 17 bases between. The CDR3 DNA reads TGCGCCAGCAGCCCCGAGGGGGGGGCGGGCGAAAAACTGTTTTTT. Protein sequence: CASSPEGGAGEKLFF.

The CDR3 protein is CASTPGQGTSPLHF. The CDR3 DNA sequence: TGTGCCAGCACACCGGGACAGGGAACTTCACCCCTCCACTTT. J is TRBJ1-6 and V is TRBV6-5; 9 positions match TRBD1. V lost 7 bases to trimming and J lost 9 bases; unmatched junction nucleotides: 7. Germline CDR1 and CDR2: MNHEY and SVGAGI. The CDR3 is 14 amino acids.

The genes are TRBV30 and TRBJ1-1; TRBD1 agrees at 7 bases. This CDR3 is built from 14 residues. Trimming took 0 bases from V and 5 from J; bases not matched to a gene: 6. Germline V gives CDR1 GTSNPN, CDR2 SVGIG (reference sequence). The CDR3, as DNA: TGTGCCTGGAGTGTTCCCAGGGGGGAAACTGAAGCTTTCTTT. This sequence encodes CAWSVPRGETEAFF.

This chain uses TRBV7-9 with TRBJ1-1, with D hard to call. This CDR3 region has 14 residues. V lost 0 bases to trimming and J lost 4 bases, with 9 bases between them. From germline, CDR1 is SEHNR and CDR2 FQNEAQ (reference sequence). The CDR3 is CASSLALSSTEAFF. CDR3 DNA: TGTGCCAGCAGCTTAGCGCTGTCGAGCACTGAAGCTTTCTTT.

The chain joins TRBV9 to TRBJ2-1, with TRBD2 matching 8 bases. J was trimmed by 4 bases and V by 2 bases; bases with no gene match: 8. Looked up from germline, CDR1 is SGDLS and CDR2 is YYNGEE. The CDR3 covers 16 residues. The DNA for the CDR3 is TGTGCCAGCAGCGTCTACGGGAGGGCCGGGTACAATGAGCAGTTCTTC. Its protein product is CASSVYGRAGYNEQFF.

As concerns this clone: This sample includes further DNA sequences coding for the same CDR3. This sequence joins TRBV9 and TRBJ1-1; D perhaps matches TRBD1 (5 bases). Germline V gives CDR1 SGDLS, CDR2 YYNGEE. CDR3 length: 14 residues. Trimming left V 0 bases short and J 5 bases short, with 11 bases between. As DNA, the CDR3 is TGTGCCAGCAGCGTAGATGGGGGGAGAACTGAAGCTTTCTTT. It specifies CASSVDGGRTEAFF.

A few counts support this clone. The J gene is TRBJ2-1, the V gene TRBV5-1; D perhaps matches TRBD2 (6 bases). In germline, CDR1 is SGHRS, CDR2 YFSETQ. This CDR3 has 15 amino acids. The V gene lost 4 bases and the J gene lost 5 bases, with 16 bases spanning the gap. The CDR3 sequence is CASSLSPGVHNEQFF. CDR3 DNA sequence: TGCGCCAGCAGCCTCTCTCCGGGAGTCCACAATGAGCAGTTCTTC.

This clone was counted a few times. The chain employs TRBV7-2 and TRBJ2-3; D might be TRBD2 (6 bases). The CDR3 runs 16 residues. Germline-derived CDR1 and CDR2 are SGHTA and FQGNSA. With 5 bases removed from V and 0 bases from J, the gap between germline ends came to 15 bases. The CDR3 loop is CASSPRGSTSTDTQYF. For the CDR3, the DNA is TGTGCCAGCAGCCCCCGGGGGAGCACTAGCACAGATACGCAGTATTTT.

The V gene is TRBV7-2, the J gene TRBJ1-5; D uncertain. The CDR3 totals 14 residues. The germline CDR1 and CDR2 sequences are SGHTA and FQGNSA. V was cut by 0 bases and J by 4 bases, with 7 bases left in between. This CDR3 is CASSLAPVNQPQHF. In DNA form, the CDR3 reads TGTGCCAGCAGCTTAGCGCCAGTTAATCAGCCCCAGCATTTT.

The V call is TRBV28, the J call TRBJ2-7; possible D gene TRBD2, 6 bases. The ends were cut back, 6 bases at V and 0 bases at J, with 12 bases in the middle. Per germline, CDR1 MDHEN and CDR2 SYDVKM. The CDR3 spans 14 residues. CDR3 amino acids: CASRTRGSSYEQYF. CDR3 nucleotides: TGTGCCAGCAGGACCCGGGGGAGCTCCTACGAGCAGTACTTC.

The table lists this clone with a few counts. J is TRBJ1-5 and V is TRBV7-2, with D unresolved. With 0 bases removed from V and 3 bases from J, the gap between germline ends came to 9 bases. The CDR3 covers 15 residues. The germline gives CDR1 SGHTA, CDR2 FQGNSA. CDR3 nucleotides: TGTGCCAGCAGCTTAGCTAGCCAGTACAATCAGCCCCAGCATTTT. It specifies CASSLASQYNQPQHF.

This clone has a handful of counts. V and J are TRBV30 and TRBJ2-2, with TRBD2 matching over 9 bases. Germline CDR1 and CDR2: GTSNPN and SVGIG (reference sequence). Trimming cost V 3 bases and J 7 bases; bases outside gene matches: 9. This CDR3 is built from 15 residues. CDR3 bases: TGTGCCTGGAGCGCGACACTAGCGGGTTACGGGGAGCTGTTTTTT. This sequence encodes CAWSATLAGYGELFF.

This rearrangement joins TRBV5-1 to TRBJ1-1, with 7 bases aligning to TRBD1. The V segment lost 7 bases and the J segment 5 bases; nucleotides outside the gene matches: 11. CDR3 size: 14 residues. The germline V gene encodes CDR1 SGHRS and CDR2 YFSETQ. CDR3 nucleotide sequence: TGCGCCAGCGGTCGAGACAGGGAGCGGACTGAAGCTTTCTTT. This codes for CASGRDRERTEAFF.

The CDR3, as DNA: TGTGCCAGCAGCCTACACAGGGGGCGGACCGGGGAGCTGTTTTTT. Protein sequence: CASSLHRGRTGELFF. The chain is built from TRBV9 and TRBJ2-2; 9 positions match TRBD1. V shed 4 bases, J shed 5 bases, and the junction held 6 bases outside the gene matches. The germline V gene has CDR1 SGDLS and CDR2 YYNGEE. The CDR3 is made up of 15 amino acids.

The V call is TRBV15, the J call TRBJ1-1; D possibly corresponds to TRBD1 (5 bases). Germline loops: CDR1 LNHNV, CDR2 YYDKDF (reference sequence). The V gene lost 5 bases and the J gene lost 3 bases, with 22 bases spanning the gap. The CDR3 is made up of 17 amino acids. In DNA, the CDR3 is TGTGCCACCAGCGGGGGGGTTGAGGCGCGTTGGGACACTGAAGCTTTCTTT. This codes for CATSGGVEARWDTEAFF.

This clone was observed at least ten times. This chain links TRBV10-3 with TRBJ1-2; 10 nucleotides align to TRBD1. The CDR3 consists of 15 residues. CDR1 is ENHRY, CDR2 SYGVKD, per germline. J lost 3 bases, V lost 7 bases, and 8 bases had no gene match. CDR3 amino acids: CAINGQGVGDYGYTF. The CDR3 DNA follows: TGTGCCATCAATGGACAGGGGGTCGGGGACTATGGCTACACCTTC.

This clone has only a few counts. The chain couples TRBV5-5 to TRBJ2-5, with D possibly matching TRBD2 (5 bases). Trimming shortened V by 3 bases and J by 5 bases, and 11 bases separated the two germline ends. The CDR3 is 13 residues long. Germline-derived CDR1 and CDR2 are SGHKS and YYEKEE (reference sequence). In DNA, the CDR3 is TGTGCCAGCAGCTCAGGAGCGGTGGAGACCCAGTACTTC. This translates into CASSSGAVETQYF.

The V call is TRBV30, the J call TRBJ2-3; 14 bases agree with TRBD2. Per germline, CDR1 GTSNPN and CDR2 SVGIG (reference sequence). This CDR3 is built from 16 residues. V lost 1 base and J lost 2; bases outside the gene matches: 2. This CDR3 reads CAWSGTSGRNTDTQYF. The CDR3 DNA reads as TGTGCCTGGAGTGGGACTAGCGGGAGGAACACAGATACGCAGTATTTT.

Only a few counts were recorded for this clone. The rearrangement uses TRBV7-9 and TRBJ2-1; no definite D call. This CDR3 has 13 amino acids. Germline loops: CDR1 SEHNR, CDR2 FQNEAQ (reference sequence). The ends were cut back, 4 bases at V and 10 bases at J, with 14 bases in the middle. The CDR3 DNA follows: TGTGCCAGCAGCTCCCTGACTCTAGGAGAGCAGTTCTTC. It specifies CASSSLTLGEQFF. Filled out from reference TRBV7-9 and TRBJ2-1, the complete variable domain reads DTGVSQNPRHKITKRGQNVTFRCDPISEHNRLYWYRQTLGQGPEFLTYFQNEAQLEKSRLLSDRFSAERPKGSFSTLEIQRTEQGDSAMYLCASSSLTLGEQFFGPGTRLTVL.

The chain joins TRBV5-1 to TRBJ2-2; TRBD2 aligns across 7 bases. The junction had 11 bases not matched to a gene; V was cut back by 2 bases and J by 1 base. Germline assignment: CDR1 SGHRS and CDR2 YFSETQ. The CDR3 is 18 amino acids. The CDR3 loop is CASSFSVSGGGNTGELFF. The CDR3 DNA sequence: TGCGCCAGCAGCTTCTCTGTGTCTGGCGGGGGGAACACCGGGGAGCTGTTTTTT.

There are a few counts of this clone. The chain combines TRBV6-6 with TRBJ2-2; 8 nucleotides line up with TRBD2. The germline V gene has CDR1 MNHNY and CDR2 SVGAGI (reference sequence). The CDR3 has 15 amino acids. Losses at the gene ends were 8 bases for V and 3 bases for J; bases not matched to a gene: 8. The CDR3 region is CASHPGTRDTGELFF. In DNA, the CDR3 is TGTGCCAGCCATCCCGGGACTAGAGACACCGGGGAGCTGTTTTTT.

This clone was counted between two and nine times. The chain recombines TRBV10-3 with TRBJ2-3; 7 nucleotides agree with TRBD1. This CDR3 has 15 amino acids. The V and J ends lost 3 bases and 4 bases, in that order; junction bases with no gene match: 7. Germline V gene sequence: CDR1 ENHRY, CDR2 SYGVKD. The CDR3 reads CAISEAQGTADTQYF. The CDR3 nucleotides are TGTGCCATCAGTGAAGCACAGGGGACGGCAGATACGCAGTATTTT.

This clone showed up just a few times. V gene TRBV6-1 combines with J gene TRBJ2-5, with D unclear. V dropped 2 bases and J dropped 7 bases, with 11 bases sitting between them. The germline gives CDR1 MNHNS, CDR2 SASEGT. The CDR3 spans 13 residues. The CDR3 coding sequence is TGTGCCAGCAGTGAAATGGGCAGTGGGACCCAGTACTTC. Amino acid sequence: CASSEMGSGTQYF.

This chain uses TRBV19 with TRBJ1-1, with D tentatively TRBD1 (5 bases). The V gene lost 8 bases and the J gene lost 0 bases, with 16 bases spanning the gap. Germline CDR1 reads LNHDA; CDR2 reads SQIVND (reference sequence). CDR3 size: 15 residues. The CDR3 nucleotides read TGTGCCAGTCCCCCCCAGGGCTCGATGAACACTGAAGCTTTCTTT. Its protein product is CASPPQGSMNTEAFF. Full variable domain (remainder filled in from reference TRBV19 and TRBJ1-1): DGGITQSPKYLFRKEGQNVTLSCEQNLNHDAMYWYRQDPGQGLRLIYYSQIVNDFQKGDIAEGYSVSREKKESFPLTVTSAQKNPTAFYLCASPPQGSMNTEAFFGQGTRLTVV.

This clone was observed a few times. The chain couples TRBV28 to TRBJ1-1, with TRBD1 identical over 9 bases. V lost 10 bases to trimming and J lost 3 bases; unmatched junction nucleotides: 21. This CDR3 region has 18 residues. CDR1 MDHEN and CDR2 SYDVKM come from the germline V gene. This chain's CDR3 is CATPLQGAANEGDTEAFF. The CDR3 nucleotides read TGTGCCACCCCGTTACAGGGGGCGGCTAATGAGGGGGACACTGAAGCTTTCTTT.

V usage is TRBV2 and J usage is TRBJ2-6; 13 bases fit TRBD2. Losses at the gene ends were 6 bases for V and 0 bases for J; bases not matched to a gene: 2. The CDR3 runs 17 residues. Germline assignment: CDR1 SNHLY and CDR2 FYNNEI. The CDR3 DNA sequence: TGTGCCAGCAGCAGACTAGCGGGGGGCTCTGGGGCCAACGTCCTGACTTTC. It encodes CASSRLAGGSGANVLTF.

This clone was counted only a few times. The V call is TRBV4-3, the J call TRBJ1-1; D is undetermined. Trimming cost V 1 base and J 3 bases, with 9 bases left between them. Germline V gene data show CDR1 as LGHNA and CDR2 as YSLEER. The CDR3 spans 14 residues. CDR3 bases: TGCGCCAGCAGCCAAGGGTCGGTTTACACTGAAGCTTTCTTT. Protein: CASSQGSVYTEAFF.

This clone appeared once. The junction shows a germline mismatch at one end, possibly a read error. The chain couples TRBV5-6 to TRBJ2-5; D gene uncertain. Germline V lookup: CDR1 SGHDT, CDR2 YYEEEE. The CDR3 has 12 residues. As DNA, the CDR3 is TGTGCCAGCAGCTTAAGAAGAGAGGCCCAGTACTTC. Protein: CASSLRREAQYF.

This chain joins TRBV13 and TRBJ2-3, with TRBD1 matching over 7 bases. With 3 bases clipped from V and 7 bases from J, the junction kept 7 bases outside the gene matches. CDR1 is PRHDT and CDR2 is FYEKMQ in the germline V gene (reference sequence). The CDR3 is made up of 14 amino acids. The CDR3 DNA reads TGTGCCAGCAGCTTCCCCCAGACAGGGAATACGCAGTATTTT. Protein product: CASSFPQTGNTQYF.

The J gene is TRBJ1-2, the V gene TRBV7-9; no definite D call. Germline CDR1 reads SEHNR; CDR2 reads FQNEAQ (reference sequence). The CDR3 spans 11 residues. V lost 3 bases and J 8 bases, leaving 7 bases between the germline ends. CDR3 sequence reads: CASSFSKGYTF. CDR3 sequence (DNA): TGTGCCAGCAGCTTTTCTAAGGGCTACACCTTC.